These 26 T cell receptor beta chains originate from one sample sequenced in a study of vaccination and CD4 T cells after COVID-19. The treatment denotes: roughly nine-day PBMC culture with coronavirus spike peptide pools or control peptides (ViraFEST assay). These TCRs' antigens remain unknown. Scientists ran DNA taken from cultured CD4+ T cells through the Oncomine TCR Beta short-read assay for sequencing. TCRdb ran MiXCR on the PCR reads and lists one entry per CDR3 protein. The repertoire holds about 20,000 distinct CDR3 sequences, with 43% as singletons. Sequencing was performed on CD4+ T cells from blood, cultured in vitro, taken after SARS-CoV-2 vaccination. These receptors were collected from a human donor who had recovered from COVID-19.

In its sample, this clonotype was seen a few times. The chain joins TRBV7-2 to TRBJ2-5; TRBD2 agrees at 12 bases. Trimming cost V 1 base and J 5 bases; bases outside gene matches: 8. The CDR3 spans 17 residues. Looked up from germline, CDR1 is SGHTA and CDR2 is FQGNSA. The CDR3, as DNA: TGTGCCAGCAGCTTAGGGACTAGCGGGGCCATTCGGGAGACCCAGTACTTC. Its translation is CASSLGTSGAIRETQYF.

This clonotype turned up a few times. The CDR3 DNA reads TGTGCCAGCAGCTTGCGCGGACAGGGAGGCAATCAGCCCCAGCATTTT. This sequence encodes CASSLRGQGGNQPQHF. J is TRBJ1-5 and V is TRBV7-2; 8 bases agree with TRBD1. Per germline, CDR1 SGHTA and CDR2 FQGNSA. V dropped 3 bases and J dropped 2; count of bases not matched to a gene: 6. This CDR3 spans 16 amino acids. Supplemented by reference TRBV7-2 and TRBJ1-5, the full variable domain reads GAGVSQSPSNKVTEKGKDVELRCDPISGHTALYWYRQSLGQGLEFLIYFQGNSAPDKSGLPSDRFSAERTGGSVSTLTIQRTQQEDSAVYLCASSLRGQGGNQPQHFGDGTRLSIL.

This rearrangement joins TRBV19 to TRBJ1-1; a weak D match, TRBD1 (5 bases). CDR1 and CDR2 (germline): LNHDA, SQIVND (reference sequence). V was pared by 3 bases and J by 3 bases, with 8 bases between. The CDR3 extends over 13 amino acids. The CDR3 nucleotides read TGTGCCAGTAGTATGACCAGGGACACTGAAGCTTTCTTT. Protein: CASSMTRDTEAFF.

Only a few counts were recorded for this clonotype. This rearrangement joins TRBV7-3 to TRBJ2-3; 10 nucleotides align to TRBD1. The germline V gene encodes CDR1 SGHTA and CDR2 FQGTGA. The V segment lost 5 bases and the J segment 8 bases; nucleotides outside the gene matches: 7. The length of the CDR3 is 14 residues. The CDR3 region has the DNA TGTGCCAGCAGCAACCCGACAGGGGGCGGTACGCAGTATTTT. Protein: CASSNPTGGGTQYF.

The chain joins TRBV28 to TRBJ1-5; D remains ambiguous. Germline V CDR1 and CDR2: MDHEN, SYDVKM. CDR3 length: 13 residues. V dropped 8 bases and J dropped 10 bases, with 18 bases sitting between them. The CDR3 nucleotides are TGTGCCAGCCGTCGTCTGGAAGGAGAACCCCAGCATTTT. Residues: CASRRLEGEPQHF.

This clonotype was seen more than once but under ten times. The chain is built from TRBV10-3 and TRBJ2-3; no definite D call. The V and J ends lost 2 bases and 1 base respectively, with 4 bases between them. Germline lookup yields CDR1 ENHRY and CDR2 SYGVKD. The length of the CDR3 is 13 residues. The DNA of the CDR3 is TGTGCCATCAGTGAGCTGGGCACAGATACGCAGTATTTT. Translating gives CAISELGTDTQYF.

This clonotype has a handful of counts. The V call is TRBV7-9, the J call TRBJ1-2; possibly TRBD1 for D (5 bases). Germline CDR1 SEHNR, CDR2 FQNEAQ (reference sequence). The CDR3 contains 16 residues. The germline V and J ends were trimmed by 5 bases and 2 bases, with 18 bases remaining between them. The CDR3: CASSHDSGIGNYGYTF. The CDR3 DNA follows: TGTGCCAGCAGCCATGATTCAGGGATCGGGAACTATGGCTACACCTTC. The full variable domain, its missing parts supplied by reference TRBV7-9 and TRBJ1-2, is DTGVSQNPRHKITKRGQNVTFRCDPISEHNRLYWYRQTLGQGPEFLTYFQNEAQLEKSRLLSDRFSAERPKGSFSTLEIQRTEQGDSAMYLCASSHDSGIGNYGYTFGSGTRLTVV.

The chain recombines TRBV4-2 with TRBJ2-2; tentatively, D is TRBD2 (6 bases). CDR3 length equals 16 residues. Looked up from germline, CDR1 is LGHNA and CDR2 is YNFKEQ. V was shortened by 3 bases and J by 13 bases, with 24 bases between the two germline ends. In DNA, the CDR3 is TGTGCCAGCAGCCAGATCAGTGGCTCGGGACTCCGTGCGCTGTTTTTT. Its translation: CASSQISGSGLRALFF.

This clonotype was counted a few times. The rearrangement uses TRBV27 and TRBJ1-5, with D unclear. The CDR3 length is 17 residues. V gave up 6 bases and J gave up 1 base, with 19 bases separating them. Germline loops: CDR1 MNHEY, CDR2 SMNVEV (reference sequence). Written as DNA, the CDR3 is TGTGCCAGCAGACCTATCGGAGGGCTCAACAGCAATCAGCCCCAGCATTTT. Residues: CASRPIGGLNSNQPQHF.

The CDR3 reads CAISESPGKYEQYF. DNA for the CDR3: TGTGCCATCAGTGAGTCCCCCGGAAAATACGAGCAGTACTTC. This chain joins TRBV10-3 and TRBJ2-7; no firm D call. The V end was cut by 0 bases, the J end by 4 bases, with 10 bases between. The CDR3 is made up of 14 amino acids. From germline, CDR1 is ENHRY and CDR2 SYGVKD.

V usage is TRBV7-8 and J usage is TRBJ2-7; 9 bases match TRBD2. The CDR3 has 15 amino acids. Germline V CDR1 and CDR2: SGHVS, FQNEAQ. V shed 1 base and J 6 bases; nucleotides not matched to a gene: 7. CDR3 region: CASSLEREARFEQYF. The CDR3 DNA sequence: TGTGCCAGCAGCTTAGAGCGGGAGGCGCGGTTCGAGCAGTACTTC.

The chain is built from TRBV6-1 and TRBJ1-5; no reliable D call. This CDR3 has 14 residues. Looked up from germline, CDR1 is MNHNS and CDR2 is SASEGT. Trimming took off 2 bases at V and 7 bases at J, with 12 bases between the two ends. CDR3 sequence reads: CASSEIGGEQPQHF. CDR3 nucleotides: TGTGCCAGCAGTGAAATAGGCGGGGAACAGCCCCAGCATTTT.

The CDR3 DNA reads as TGTGCCATCAGTACCAGACAGGCGTTGAACACTGAAGCTTTCTTT. As protein: CAISTRQALNTEAFF. The chain is built from TRBV10-3 and TRBJ1-1, with D maybe TRBD1 (6 bases). V lost 5 bases and J lost 0, with 13 bases in between. The CDR3 length is 15 residues. The germline V gene has CDR1 ENHRY and CDR2 SYGVKD.

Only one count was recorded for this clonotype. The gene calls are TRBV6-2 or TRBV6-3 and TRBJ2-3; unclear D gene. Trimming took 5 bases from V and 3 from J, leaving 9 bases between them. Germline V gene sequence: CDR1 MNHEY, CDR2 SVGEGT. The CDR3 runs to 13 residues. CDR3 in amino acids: CASSVRLTDTQYF. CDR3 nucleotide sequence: TGTGCCAGCAGTGTCCGGCTTACAGATACGCAGTATTTT.

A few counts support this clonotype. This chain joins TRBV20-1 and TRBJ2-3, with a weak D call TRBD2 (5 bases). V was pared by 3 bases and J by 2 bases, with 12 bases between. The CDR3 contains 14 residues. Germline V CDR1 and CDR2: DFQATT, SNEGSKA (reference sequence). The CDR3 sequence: CSARGLAFTDTQYF. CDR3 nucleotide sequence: TGCAGTGCTAGGGGTCTAGCTTTCACAGATACGCAGTATTTT.

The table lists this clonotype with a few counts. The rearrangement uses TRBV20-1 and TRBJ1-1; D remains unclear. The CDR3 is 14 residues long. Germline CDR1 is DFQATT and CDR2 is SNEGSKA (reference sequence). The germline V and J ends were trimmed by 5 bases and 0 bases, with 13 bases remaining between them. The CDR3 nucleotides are TGCAGTGCTGACAACGGTGGAATGAACACTGAAGCTTTCTTT. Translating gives CSADNGGMNTEAFF.

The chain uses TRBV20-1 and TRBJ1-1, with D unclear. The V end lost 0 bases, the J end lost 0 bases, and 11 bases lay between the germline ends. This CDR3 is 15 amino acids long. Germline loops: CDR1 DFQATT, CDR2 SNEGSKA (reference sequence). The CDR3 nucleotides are TGCAGTGCTAGAGACCCGCGCGATTTGAACACTGAAGCTTTCTTT. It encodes CSARDPRDLNTEAFF.

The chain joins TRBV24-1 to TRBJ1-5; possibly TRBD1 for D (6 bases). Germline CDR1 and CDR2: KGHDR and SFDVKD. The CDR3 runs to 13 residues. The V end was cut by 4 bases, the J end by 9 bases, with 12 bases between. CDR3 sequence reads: CATSDRGFGPQHF. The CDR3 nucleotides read TGTGCCACCAGTGACAGGGGCTTCGGGCCCCAGCATTTT.

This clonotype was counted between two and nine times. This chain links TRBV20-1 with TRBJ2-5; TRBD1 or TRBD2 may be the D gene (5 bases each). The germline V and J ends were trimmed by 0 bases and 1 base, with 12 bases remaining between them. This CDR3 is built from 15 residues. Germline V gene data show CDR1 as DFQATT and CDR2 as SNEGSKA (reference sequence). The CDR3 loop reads CSARERGFGQETQYF. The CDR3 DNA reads TGCAGTGCTAGAGAGAGGGGTTTCGGCCAAGAGACCCAGTACTTC.

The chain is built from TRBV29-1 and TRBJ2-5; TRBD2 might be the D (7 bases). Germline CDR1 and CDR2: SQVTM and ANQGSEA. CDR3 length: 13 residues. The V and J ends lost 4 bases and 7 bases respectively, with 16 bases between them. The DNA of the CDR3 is TGCAGCGTTGGCCAAGGGGAGGGGGGGACCCAGTACTTC. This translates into CSVGQGEGGTQYF.

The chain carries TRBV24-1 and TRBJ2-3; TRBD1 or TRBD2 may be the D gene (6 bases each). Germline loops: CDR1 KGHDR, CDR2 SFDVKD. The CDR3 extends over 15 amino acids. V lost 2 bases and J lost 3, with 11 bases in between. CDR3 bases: TGTGCCACCAGTGATTCCGGGGGCTGGACAGATACGCAGTATTTT. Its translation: CATSDSGGWTDTQYF.

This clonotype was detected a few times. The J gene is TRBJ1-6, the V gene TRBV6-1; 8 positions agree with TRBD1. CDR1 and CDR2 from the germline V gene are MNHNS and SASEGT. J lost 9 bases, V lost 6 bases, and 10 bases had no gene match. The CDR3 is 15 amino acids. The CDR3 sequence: CASRKDRDVSSPLHF. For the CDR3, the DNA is TGTGCCAGCAGGAAGGACAGGGACGTTTCTTCACCCCTCCACTTT.

The CDR3: CASGRGTYNSPLHF. The CDR3, as DNA: TGTGCCAGCGGGAGAGGGACCTATAATTCACCCCTCCACTTT. The J gene is TRBJ1-6, the V gene TRBV6-2 or TRBV6-3; no clear D gene. V lost 8 bases and J lost 2, with 10 bases in between. The CDR3 covers 14 residues. Per the germline V gene, CDR1 is MNHEY and CDR2 is SVGEGT.

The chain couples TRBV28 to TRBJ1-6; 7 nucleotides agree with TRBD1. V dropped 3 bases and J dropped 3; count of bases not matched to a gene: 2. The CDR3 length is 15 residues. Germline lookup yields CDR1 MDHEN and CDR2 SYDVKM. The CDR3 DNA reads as TGTGCCAGCAGTTTCCGGGACAGCTATAATTCACCCCTCCACTTT. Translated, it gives CASSFRDSYNSPLHF.

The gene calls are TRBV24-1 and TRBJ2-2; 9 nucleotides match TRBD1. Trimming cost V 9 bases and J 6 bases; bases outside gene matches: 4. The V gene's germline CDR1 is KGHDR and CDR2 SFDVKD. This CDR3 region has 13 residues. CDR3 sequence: CATWDRVAGELFF. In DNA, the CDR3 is TGTGCCACCTGGGACAGGGTCGCCGGGGAGCTGTTTTTT.

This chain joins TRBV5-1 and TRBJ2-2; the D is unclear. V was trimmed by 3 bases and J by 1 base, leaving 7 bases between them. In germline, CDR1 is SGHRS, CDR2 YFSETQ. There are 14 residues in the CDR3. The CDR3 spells CASSSTGNTGELFF. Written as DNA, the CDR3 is TGCGCCAGCAGCTCGACTGGGAACACCGGGGAGCTGTTTTTT.